One and the same sample provided the 12 T cell receptor beta chains below, sequenced in a study of shared clonotypes between healthy human individuals. Only CD45RO-negative cells positively selected for CCR7 counted as naive CD8 cells, so terminally differentiated effector memory CD45RA+ cells were excluded. Measured with immunoSEQ multiplex PCR; TCRdb has only the in-frame clones, and not every one. The sample carries around 2.1 million clones, 85% to 95% recorded once. Sequencing was done on a sample of naive CD8+ T cells from PBMCs. These receptors were taken from a man aged 18 to 35 in good health. Some clones in this sample may be carry-over from other donors' samples.

The chain has TRBV19 and TRBJ2-3, with 10 bases fitting TRBD2. With 3 bases clipped from V and 4 bases from J, the junction kept 13 bases outside the gene matches. Per germline, CDR1 LNHDA and CDR2 SQIVND (reference sequence). CDR3 size: 18 residues. CDR3 residues: CASSIRTEREGPSDTQYF. CDR3 bases: TGTGCCAGTAGTATCAGGACTGAGCGGGAGGGCCCTTCAGATACGCAGTATTTT.

The CDR3 DNA reads as TGCAGCGTTCGGACTAGCGACACAGATACGCAGTATTTT. It specifies CSVRTSDTDTQYF. The V and J genes are TRBV29-1 and TRBJ2-3, with 9 bases identical to TRBD2. This CDR3 has 13 residues. Germline V CDR1 and CDR2: SQVTM, ANQGSEA. The V gene end was trimmed by 5 bases and the J gene end by 2 bases; junction bases not matched to a gene: 2.

The V and J genes are TRBV29-1 and TRBJ2-5; D call uncertain. V lost 4 bases, J lost 5 bases, and 8 bases lay in between. Germline CDR1 SQVTM, CDR2 ANQGSEA. The CDR3 is 11 residues long. CDR3: CSVVWQETQYF. CDR3 nucleotides: TGCAGCGTTGTCTGGCAGGAGACCCAGTACTTC.

The V call is TRBV7-8, the J call TRBJ2-5, with TRBD2 matching 13 bases. Germline V gene sequence: CDR1 SGHVS, CDR2 FQNEAQ. The CDR3 is 18 residues long. V lost 3 bases and J lost 5; bases outside the gene matches: 12. CDR3 coding DNA: TGTGCCAGCAGCTTTGAGGGACAGGGGACTAGCGGGGCTGAGACCCAGTACTTC. It encodes CASSFEGQGTSGAETQYF.

The V call is TRBV6-5, the J call TRBJ2-7, with D hard to call. This CDR3 contains 15 residues. With 4 bases removed from V and 0 bases from J, the gap between germline ends came to 13 bases. Per the germline V gene, CDR1 is MNHEY and CDR2 is SVGAGI. This chain's CDR3 is CASSSRVVGSYEQYF. The CDR3 bases are TGTGCCAGCAGTTCCCGCGTAGTAGGCTCCTACGAGCAGTACTTC.

This clone was recorded only once. This chain connects TRBV7-9 to TRBJ2-3; the match to TRBD2 covers 11 bases. The J segment lost 2 bases and the V segment lost 5 bases, leaving 3 bases of the junction unmatched. The germline gives CDR1 SEHNR, CDR2 FQNEAQ (reference sequence). CDR3 length: 15 amino acids. CDR3 protein: CASSTSGSTTDTQYF. In DNA form, the CDR3 reads TGTGCCAGCAGCACTAGCGGGAGCACCACAGATACGCAGTATTTT.

V and J are TRBV7-9 and TRBJ2-3; D call uncertain. Trimming cost V 0 bases and J 10 bases, with 17 bases left between them. The CDR3 sequence is 15 residues long. Germline CDR1 reads SEHNR; CDR2 reads FQNEAQ (reference sequence). Here the CDR3 reads CASSLAPMATWAQYF. CDR3 bases: TGTGCCAGCAGCTTAGCGCCCATGGCCACTTGGGCGCAGTATTTT.

In the case of this clone: Other DNA sequences in this sample translate to the same CDR3. The gene calls are TRBV6-5 and TRBJ2-7; 12 bases map to TRBD1. J was trimmed by 4 bases and V by 4 bases; bases with no gene match: 2. The CDR3 has 14 amino acids. The V gene's germline CDR1 is MNHEY and CDR2 SVGAGI. This CDR3 is CASSWGQGAYEQYF. The CDR3 region has the DNA TGTGCCAGCAGTTGGGGACAGGGGGCATACGAGCAGTACTTC.

In this sample, this clone turned up a few times. The chain has TRBV5-6 and TRBJ1-1; D gene uncertain. V gave up 5 bases and J gave up 5 bases, with 10 bases separating them. CDR1 and CDR2 from the germline V gene are SGHDT and YYEEEE. There are 12 residues in the CDR3. The DNA for the CDR3 is TGTGCCAGCAGTTCCGGACGAACTGAAGCTTTCTTT. Its translation: CASSSGRTEAFF.

This rearrangement joins TRBV15 to TRBJ1-4, with D maybe TRBD1 (5 bases). CDR3 length: 16 residues. V was pared by 3 bases and J by 2 bases, with 13 bases between. CDR1 is LNHNV and CDR2 is YYDKDF in the germline V gene (reference sequence). For the CDR3, the DNA is TGTGCCACCAGCAGGGGGACGGCGGTCACTAATGAAAAACTGTTTTTT. This codes for CATSRGTAVTNEKLFF. Full variable domain (missing parts from reference TRBV15 and TRBJ1-4): DAMVIQNPRYQVTQFGKPVTLSCSQTLNHNVMYWYQQKSSQAPKLLFHYYDKDFNNEADTPDNFQSRRPNTSFCFLDIRSPGLGDTAMYLCATSRGTAVTNEKLFFGSGTQLSVL.

The rearrangement uses TRBV7-8 and TRBJ1-1; possibly TRBD1 for D (5 bases). The CDR3 loop spans 13 amino acids. Germline V lookup: CDR1 SGHVS, CDR2 FQNEAQ. Deletions cut 1 base from V and 10 bases from J, with 13 bases between. The CDR3 DNA is TGTGCCAGCAGCTTAGACTTCGACAGAGGAGCTTTCTTT. Its translation: CASSLDFDRGAFF. Variable domain in full (rest from reference TRBV7-8 and TRBJ1-1): GAGVSQSPRYKVAKRGQDVALRCDPISGHVSLFWYQQALGQGPEFLTYFQNEAQLDKSGLPSDRFFAERPEGSVSTLKIQRTQQEDSAVYLCASSLDFDRGAFFGQGTRLTVV.

V usage is TRBV7-9 and J usage is TRBJ2-5; D remains unclear. V dropped 5 bases and J dropped 2 bases, with 15 bases sitting between them. Per the germline V gene, CDR1 is SEHNR and CDR2 is FQNEAQ (reference sequence). The CDR3 sequence is 15 residues long. Here the CDR3 reads CASSLGGRAQETQYF. The CDR3 region has the DNA TGTGCCAGCAGCCTGGGTGGCAGAGCACAAGAGACCCAGTACTTC.